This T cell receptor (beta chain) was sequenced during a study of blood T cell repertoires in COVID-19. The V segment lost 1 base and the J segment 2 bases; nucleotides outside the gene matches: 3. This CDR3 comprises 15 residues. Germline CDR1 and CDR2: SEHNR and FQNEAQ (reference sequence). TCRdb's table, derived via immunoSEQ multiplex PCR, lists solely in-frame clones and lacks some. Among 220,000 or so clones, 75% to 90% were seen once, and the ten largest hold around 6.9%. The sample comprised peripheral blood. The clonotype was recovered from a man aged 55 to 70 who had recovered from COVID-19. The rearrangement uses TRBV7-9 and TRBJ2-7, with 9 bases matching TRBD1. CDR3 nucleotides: TGTGCCAGCAGCTTAGAACAGGGGGCGACCTACGAGCAGTACTTC. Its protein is CASSLEQGATYEQYF.